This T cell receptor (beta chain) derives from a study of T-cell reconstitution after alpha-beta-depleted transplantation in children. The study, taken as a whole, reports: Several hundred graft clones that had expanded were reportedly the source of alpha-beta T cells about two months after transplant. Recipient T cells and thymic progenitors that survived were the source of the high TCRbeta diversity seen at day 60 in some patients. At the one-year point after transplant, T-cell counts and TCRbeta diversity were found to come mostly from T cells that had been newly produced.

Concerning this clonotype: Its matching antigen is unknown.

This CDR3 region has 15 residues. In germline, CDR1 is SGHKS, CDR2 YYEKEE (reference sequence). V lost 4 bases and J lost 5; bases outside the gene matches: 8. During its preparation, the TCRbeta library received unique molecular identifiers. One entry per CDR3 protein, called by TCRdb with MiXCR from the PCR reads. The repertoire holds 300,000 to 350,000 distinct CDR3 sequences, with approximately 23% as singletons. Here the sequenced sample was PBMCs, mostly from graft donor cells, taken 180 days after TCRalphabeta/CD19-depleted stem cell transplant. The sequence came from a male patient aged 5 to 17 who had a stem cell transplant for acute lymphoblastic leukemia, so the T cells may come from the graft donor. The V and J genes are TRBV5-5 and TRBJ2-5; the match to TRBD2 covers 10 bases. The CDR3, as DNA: TGTGCCAGCAGCCAAACTAGCGGGATGGGTGAGACCCAGTACTTC. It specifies CASSQTSGMGETQYF. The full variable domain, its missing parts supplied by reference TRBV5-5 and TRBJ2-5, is DAGVTQSPTHLIKTRGQQVTLRCSPISGHKSVSWYQQVLGQGPQFIFQYYEKEERGRGNFPDRFSARQFPNYSSELNVNALLLGDSALYLCASSQTSGMGETQYFGPGTRLLVL.